The source of this TCR beta chain is a study of cytomegalovirus exposure and HLA in healthy donors. Findings of the study overall: Sequences of the TCR beta chain were said to predict the HLA-A and HLA-B alleles of most subjects accurately.

Details on this clone: Antigen unknown.

The PCR had 60 Vbeta and 13 Jbeta primers. Assay used: immunoSEQ multiplex PCR; TCRdb lists only in-frame clones, some missing. The sample consists of approximately 120,000 clones, about 73% of them appearing once. Germline trimming cut 5 bases from V and 5 bases from J; bases unmatched to any gene: 7. CDR1 MNHEY and CDR2 SMNVEV come from the germline V gene (reference sequence). The CDR3 contains 15 residues. The chain is built from TRBV27 and TRBJ2-5, with 11 bases matching TRBD1. The receptor's source is a woman aged 50 to 60 in good health and CMV-seropositive. The specimen was PBMCs. DNA of the CDR3: TGTGCCAGCAGTACCAGGACAGGGGGCGATGAGACCCAGTACTTC. Protein: CASSTRTGGDETQYF.